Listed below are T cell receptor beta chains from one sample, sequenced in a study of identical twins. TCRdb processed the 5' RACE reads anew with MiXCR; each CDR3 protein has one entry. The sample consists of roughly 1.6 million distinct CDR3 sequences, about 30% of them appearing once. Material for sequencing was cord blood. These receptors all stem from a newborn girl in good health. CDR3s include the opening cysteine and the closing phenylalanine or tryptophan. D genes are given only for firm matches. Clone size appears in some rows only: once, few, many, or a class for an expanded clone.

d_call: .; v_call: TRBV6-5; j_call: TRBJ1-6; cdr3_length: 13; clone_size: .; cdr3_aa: CASSYEHSSPLHF; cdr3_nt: TGTGCCAGCAGTTACGAACATTCTTCACCCCTCCACTTT
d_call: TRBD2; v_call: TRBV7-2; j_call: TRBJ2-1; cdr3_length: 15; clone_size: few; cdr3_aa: CASSPPGLVYNEQFF; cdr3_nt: TGTGCCAGCAGCCCGCCGGGACTAGTCTACAATGAGCAGTTCTTC
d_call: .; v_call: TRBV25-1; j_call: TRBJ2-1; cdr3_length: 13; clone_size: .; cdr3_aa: CASSQGLYGEQFF; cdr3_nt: TGTGCCAGCAGCCAGGGGCTTTACGGTGAGCAGTTCTTC
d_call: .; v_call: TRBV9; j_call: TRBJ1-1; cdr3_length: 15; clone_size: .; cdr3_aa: CASSAPGRKNTEAFF; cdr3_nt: TGTGCCAGCAGCGCCCCGGGACGAAAAAACACTGAAGCTTTCTTT
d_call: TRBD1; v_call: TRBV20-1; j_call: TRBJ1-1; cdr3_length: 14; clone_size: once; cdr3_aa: CSAPGTGGRTEAFF; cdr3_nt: TGCAGTGCCCCCGGGACAGGGGGCCGGACTGAAGCTTTCTTT
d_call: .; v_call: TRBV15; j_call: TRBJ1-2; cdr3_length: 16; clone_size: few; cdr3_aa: CATSRVRKPALYGYTF; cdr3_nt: TGTGCCACCAGCAGAGTCAGGAAGCCCGCCCTCTATGGCTACACCTTC
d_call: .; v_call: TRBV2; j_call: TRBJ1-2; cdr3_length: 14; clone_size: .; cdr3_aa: CASSFRGYNYGYTF; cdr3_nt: TGTGCCAGCAGCTTCAGGGGTTATAACTATGGCTACACCTTC
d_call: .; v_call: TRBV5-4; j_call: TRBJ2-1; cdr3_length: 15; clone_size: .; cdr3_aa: CASSFGVGHYNEQFF; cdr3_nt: TGTGCCAGCAGCTTTGGGGTGGGCCACTACAATGAGCAGTTCTTC
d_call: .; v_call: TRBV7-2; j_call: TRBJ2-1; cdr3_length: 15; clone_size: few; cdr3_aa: CASSLVWGFYNEQFF; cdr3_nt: TGTGCCAGCAGCTTAGTTTGGGGTTTCTACAATGAGCAGTTCTTC
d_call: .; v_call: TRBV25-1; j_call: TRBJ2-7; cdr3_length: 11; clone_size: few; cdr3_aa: CASSFAFEQYF; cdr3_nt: TGTGCCAGCAGTTTCGCGTTCGAGCAGTACTTC
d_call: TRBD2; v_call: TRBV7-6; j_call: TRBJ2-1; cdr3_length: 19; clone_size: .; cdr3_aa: CASSPLALPGLAGPRSQFF; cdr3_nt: TGTGCCAGCAGCCCGCTAGCCCTTCCGGGACTAGCGGGACCCAGGTCCCAGTTCTTC
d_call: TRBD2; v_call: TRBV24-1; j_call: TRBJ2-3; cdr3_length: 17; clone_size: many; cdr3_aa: CATSALSPAGGRDTQYF; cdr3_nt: TGTGCCACCAGTGCCCTTTCCCCAGCGGGAGGGCGAGATACGCAGTATTTT
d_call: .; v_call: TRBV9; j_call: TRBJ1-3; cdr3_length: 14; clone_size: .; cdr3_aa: CASSVEVTGNTIYF; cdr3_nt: TGTGCCAGCAGCGTAGAGGTTACTGGAAACACCATATATTTT
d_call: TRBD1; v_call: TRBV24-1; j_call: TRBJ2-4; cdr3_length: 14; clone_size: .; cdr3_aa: CATDGTGAKNIQYF; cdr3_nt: TGTGCCACCGATGGGACAGGGGCCAAAAACATTCAGTACTTC
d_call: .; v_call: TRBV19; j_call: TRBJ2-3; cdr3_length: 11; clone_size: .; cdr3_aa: CASSIKSTQYF; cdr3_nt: TGTGCCAGTAGTATAAAATCTACGCAGTATTTT
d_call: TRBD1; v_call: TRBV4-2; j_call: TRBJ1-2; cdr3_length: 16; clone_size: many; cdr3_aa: CASSQDSRTGGSGYTF; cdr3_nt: TGTGCCAGCAGCCAAGACTCCAGGACAGGGGGTTCGGGCTACACCTTC
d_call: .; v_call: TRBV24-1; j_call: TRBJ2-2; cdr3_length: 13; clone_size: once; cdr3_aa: CATTRGGGGELFF; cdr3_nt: TGTGCCACCACGAGGGGCGGTGGCGGGGAGCTGTTTTTT
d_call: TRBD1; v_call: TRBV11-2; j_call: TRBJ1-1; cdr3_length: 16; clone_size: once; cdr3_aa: CASSLVDRDMNTEAFF; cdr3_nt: TGTGCCAGCAGCTTAGTGGACAGGGACATGAACACTGAAGCTTTCTTT
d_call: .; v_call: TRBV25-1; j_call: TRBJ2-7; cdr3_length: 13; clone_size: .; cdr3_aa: CVSSESLSYEQYF; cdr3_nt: TGTGTCAGCAGTGAATCACTCTCCTACGAGCAGTACTTC